This TCR beta chain is drawn from a study of cytomegalovirus exposure and HLA in healthy donors. Study-level findings and limits: Reported performance of the classifier showed diagnosis of cytomegalovirus status with high specificity and sensitivity. In vitro confirmation showed a few CMV-associated chains to be CMV antigen specific. According to the study, roughly 160 TCR beta chains were cytomegalovirus-associated. Many donors carried some public TCRs, although rarity characterized most TCR sequences.

The protocol was immunoSEQ multiplex PCR, while the TCRdb copy is restricted to in-frame clones and leaves out a portion. The data hold approximately 210,000 clones, with about 82% observed a single time. CDR3 length: 17 residues. V was clipped by 3 bases and J by 4 bases; unmatched bases: 8. The germline gives CDR1 MGHRA, CDR2 YSYEKL. On this clone itself: Its cognate antigen is unknown.

The sequence derives from a young woman in good health and CMV-seronegative. Sequencing used PBMCs. This rearrangement joins TRBV4-1 to TRBJ2-1; 11 bases are a match to TRBD1. Written as DNA, the CDR3 is TGCGCCAGCAGCCATCACCGGGACAGGGGGGGTTACAATGAGCAGTTCTTC. Protein sequence: CASSHHRDRGGYNEQFF.